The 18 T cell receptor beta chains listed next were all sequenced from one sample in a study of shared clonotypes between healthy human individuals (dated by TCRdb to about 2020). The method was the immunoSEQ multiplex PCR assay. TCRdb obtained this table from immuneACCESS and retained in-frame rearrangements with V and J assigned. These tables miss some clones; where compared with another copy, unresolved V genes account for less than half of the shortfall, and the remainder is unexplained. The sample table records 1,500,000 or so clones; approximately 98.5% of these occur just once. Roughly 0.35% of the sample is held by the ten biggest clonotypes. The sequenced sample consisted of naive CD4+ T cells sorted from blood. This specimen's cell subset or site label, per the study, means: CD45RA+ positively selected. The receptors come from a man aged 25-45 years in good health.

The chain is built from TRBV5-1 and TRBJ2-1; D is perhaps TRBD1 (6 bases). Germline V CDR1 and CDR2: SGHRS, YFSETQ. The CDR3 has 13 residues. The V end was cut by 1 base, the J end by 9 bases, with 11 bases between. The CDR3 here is CASSLWLGGEQFF. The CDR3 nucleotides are TGCGCCAGCAGCTTGTGGCTAGGGGGTGAGCAGTTCTTC.

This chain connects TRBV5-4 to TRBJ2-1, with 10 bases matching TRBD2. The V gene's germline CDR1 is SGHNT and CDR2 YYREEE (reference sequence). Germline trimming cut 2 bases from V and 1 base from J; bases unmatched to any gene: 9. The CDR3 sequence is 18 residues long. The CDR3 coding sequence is TGTGCCAGCAGCTTAAGGACTAGCGGAGTGGGATCCTACAATGAGCAGTTCTTC. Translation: CASSLRTSGVGSYNEQFF.

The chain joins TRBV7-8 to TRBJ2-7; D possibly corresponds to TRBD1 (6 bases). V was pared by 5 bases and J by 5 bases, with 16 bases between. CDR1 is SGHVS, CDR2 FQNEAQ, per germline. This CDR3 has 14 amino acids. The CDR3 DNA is TGTGCCAGCAGCCTGGAGACAGGCCCCCACGAGCAGTACTTC. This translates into CASSLETGPHEQYF.

CDR3 in amino acids: CASSVGSTTDTQYF. The CDR3 DNA follows: TGCGCCAGCAGCGTCGGTTCTACCACAGATACGCAGTATTTT. The chain couples TRBV5-1 to TRBJ2-3; D is undetermined. The ends were cut back, 4 bases at V and 2 bases at J, with 11 bases in the middle. The V gene's germline CDR1 is SGHRS and CDR2 YFSETQ. This CDR3 contains 14 residues.

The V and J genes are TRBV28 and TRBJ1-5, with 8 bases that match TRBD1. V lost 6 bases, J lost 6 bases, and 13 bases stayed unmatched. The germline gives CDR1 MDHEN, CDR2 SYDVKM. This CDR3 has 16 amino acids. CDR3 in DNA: TGTGCCAGCAGCCAGACCCTTGGACAGGGTGGTCAGCCCCAGCATTTT. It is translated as CASSQTLGQGGQPQHF.

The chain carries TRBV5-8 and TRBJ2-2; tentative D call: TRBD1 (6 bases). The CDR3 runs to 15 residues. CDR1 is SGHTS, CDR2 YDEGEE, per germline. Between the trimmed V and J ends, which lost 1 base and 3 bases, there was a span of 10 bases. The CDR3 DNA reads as TGTGCCAGCAGCTTGATCAGGGGCGACACCGGGGAGCTGTTTTTT. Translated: CASSLIRGDTGELFF.

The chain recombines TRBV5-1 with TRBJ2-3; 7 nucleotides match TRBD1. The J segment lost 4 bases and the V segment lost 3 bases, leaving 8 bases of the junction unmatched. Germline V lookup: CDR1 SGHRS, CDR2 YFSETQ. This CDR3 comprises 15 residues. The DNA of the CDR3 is TGCGCCAGCAGCTCATTCGCAGGGGGAGCAGATACGCAGTATTTT. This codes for CASSSFAGGADTQYF.

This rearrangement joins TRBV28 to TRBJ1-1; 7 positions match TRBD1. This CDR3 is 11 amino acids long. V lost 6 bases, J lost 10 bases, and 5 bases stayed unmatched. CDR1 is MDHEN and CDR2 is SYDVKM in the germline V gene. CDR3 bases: TGTGCCAGCAGAGGGACAGCCCTAGCTTTCTTT. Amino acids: CASRGTALAFF.

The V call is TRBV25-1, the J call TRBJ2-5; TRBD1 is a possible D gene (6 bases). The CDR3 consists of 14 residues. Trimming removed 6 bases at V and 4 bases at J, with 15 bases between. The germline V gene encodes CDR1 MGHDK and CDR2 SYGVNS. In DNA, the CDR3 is TGTGCCAGCAGCCGCAGGGGAACGGGAGAGACCCAGTACTTC. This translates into CASSRRGTGETQYF.

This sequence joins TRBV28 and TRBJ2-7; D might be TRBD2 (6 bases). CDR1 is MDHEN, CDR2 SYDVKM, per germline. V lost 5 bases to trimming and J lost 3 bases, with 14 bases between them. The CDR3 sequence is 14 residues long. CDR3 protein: CASSAPGVLYEQYF. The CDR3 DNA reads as TGTGCCAGCAGTGCGCCGGGAGTTCTCTACGAGCAGTACTTC.

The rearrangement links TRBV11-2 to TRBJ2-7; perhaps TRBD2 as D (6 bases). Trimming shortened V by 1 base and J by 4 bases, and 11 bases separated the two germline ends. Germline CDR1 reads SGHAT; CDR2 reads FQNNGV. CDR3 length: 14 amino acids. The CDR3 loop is CASSLVGGIYEQYF. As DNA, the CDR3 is TGTGCCAGCAGCTTAGTGGGGGGAATTTACGAGCAGTACTTC. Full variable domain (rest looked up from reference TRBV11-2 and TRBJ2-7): EAGVAQSPRYKIIEKRQSVAFWCNPISGHATLYWYQQILGQGPKLLIQFQNNGVVDDSQLPKDRFSAERLKGVDSTLKIQPAKLEDSAVYLCASSLVGGIYEQYFGPGTRLTVT.

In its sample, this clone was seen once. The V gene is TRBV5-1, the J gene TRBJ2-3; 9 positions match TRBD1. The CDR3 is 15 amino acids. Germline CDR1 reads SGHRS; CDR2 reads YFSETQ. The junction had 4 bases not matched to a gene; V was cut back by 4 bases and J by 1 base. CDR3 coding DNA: TGCGCCAGCAGCGTACAGGGGGCTGGCACAGATACGCAGTATTTT. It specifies CASSVQGAGTDTQYF.

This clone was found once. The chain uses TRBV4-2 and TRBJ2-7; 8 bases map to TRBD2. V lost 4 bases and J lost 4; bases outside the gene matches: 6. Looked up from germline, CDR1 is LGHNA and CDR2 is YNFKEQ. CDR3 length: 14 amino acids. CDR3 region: CASSPWAGGYEQYF. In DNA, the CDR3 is TGTGCCAGCAGCCCCTGGGCGGGAGGTTACGAGCAGTACTTC.

DNA of the CDR3: TGTGCCAGCAGCAGGACAGGATCTAACTATGGCTACACCTTC. It is translated as CASSRTGSNYGYTF. The chain carries TRBV5-8 and TRBJ1-2, with TRBD1 matching over 7 bases. The CDR3 extends over 14 amino acids. Germline assignment: CDR1 SGHTS and CDR2 YDEGEE. J lost 0 bases, V lost 4 bases, and 3 bases had no gene match.

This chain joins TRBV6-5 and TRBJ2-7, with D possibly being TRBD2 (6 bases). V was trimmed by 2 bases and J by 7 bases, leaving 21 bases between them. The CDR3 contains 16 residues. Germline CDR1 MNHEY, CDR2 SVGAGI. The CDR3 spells CASSYRILATTGEQYF. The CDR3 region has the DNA TGTGCCAGCAGTTACCGGATACTAGCTACTACGGGAGAGCAGTACTTC.

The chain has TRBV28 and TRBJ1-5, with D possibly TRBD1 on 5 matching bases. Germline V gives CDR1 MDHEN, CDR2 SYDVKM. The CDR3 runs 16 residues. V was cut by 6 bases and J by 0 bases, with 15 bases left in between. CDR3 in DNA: TGTGCCAGCAGCCCCAGCGGGGGGAATAGCAATCAGCCCCAGCATTTT. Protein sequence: CASSPSGGNSNQPQHF.

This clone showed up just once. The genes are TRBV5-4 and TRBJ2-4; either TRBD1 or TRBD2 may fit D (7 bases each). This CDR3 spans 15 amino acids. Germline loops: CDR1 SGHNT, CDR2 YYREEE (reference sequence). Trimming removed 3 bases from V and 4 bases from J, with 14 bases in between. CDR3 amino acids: CASSSLQGGKNIQYF. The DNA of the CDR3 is TGTGCCAGCAGCTCCCTGCAGGGGGGGAAAAACATTCAGTACTTC.

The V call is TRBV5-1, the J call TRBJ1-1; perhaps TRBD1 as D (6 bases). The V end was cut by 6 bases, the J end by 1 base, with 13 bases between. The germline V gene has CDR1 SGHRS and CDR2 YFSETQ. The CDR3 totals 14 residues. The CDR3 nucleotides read TGCGCCAGCACCGCCGGGGGGGCGAACACTGAAGCTTTCTTT. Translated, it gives CASTAGGANTEAFF.